A single sample is the source of the 2 T cell receptor beta chains below, sequenced in a study of shared clonotypes between healthy human individuals. TCRdb keeps only in-frame clones here, not all; method: immunoSEQ multiplex PCR. The sample carries 2 million to 2.5 million clones, approximately 94% recorded once. Material for sequencing was naive CD4+ T cells from PBMCs. Indicated subset: CD45RA+ positively selected. The source of these receptors is a young man in good health. Some clones in this sample may be carry-over from other donors' samples.

The genes are TRBV29-1 and TRBJ1-1, with D unresolved. The V gene's germline CDR1 is SQVTM and CDR2 ANQGSEA. The length of the CDR3 is 14 residues. Trimming took off 7 bases at V and 1 base at J, with 16 bases between the two ends. CDR3 protein: CSGHQVGRNTEAFF. In DNA, the CDR3 is TGCAGCGGTCATCAGGTAGGGAGGAACACTGAAGCTTTCTTT.

The chain combines TRBV28 with TRBJ1-5, with 8 bases lining up with TRBD1. With 2 bases clipped from V and 7 bases from J, the junction kept 7 bases outside the gene matches. The CDR3 sequence is 15 residues long. CDR1 and CDR2 (germline): MDHEN, SYDVKM. The CDR3 DNA reads as TGTGCCAGCAGTTTAGCAGGGGGCCGTTGGCAGCCCCAGCATTTT. Protein product: CASSLAGGRWQPQHF.